Following are 27 T cell receptor beta chains from one sample sequenced in a study of identical twins. Each CDR3 protein gets one entry after TCRdb re-called the 5' RACE reads with MiXCR. The repertoire holds hundreds of thousands of distinct CDR3 sequences, with 20% to 25% as singletons. These data were also filed under a second study, of T cells expressing NK-cell markers.

The sequenced sample consisted of PBMCs. The receptor source for this set is a woman younger than 30 in good health.

This sequence joins TRBV4-3 and TRBJ2-2; 9 positions agree with TRBD1. This CDR3 is built from 16 residues. Germline CDR1 is LGHNA and CDR2 is YSLEER. Losses at the gene ends were 4 bases for V and 0 bases for J; bases not matched to a gene: 3. The CDR3 bases are TGCGCCAGCAGCCCCGGGACAGGGACGAACACCGGGGAGCTGTTTTTT. Its protein is CASSPGTGTNTGELFF.

The sample holds many counts of this clonotype. The CDR3 DNA reads as TGCAGTGCTACTCCAGTCTCTAACTATGGCTACACCTTC. Translating gives CSATPVSNYGYTF. J is TRBJ1-2 and V is TRBV20-1; D remains unclear. The CDR3 sequence is 13 residues long. V shed 4 bases and J shed 0 bases, with 9 bases lying between them. Germline values: CDR1 DFQATT, CDR2 SNEGSKA (reference sequence).

The gene calls are TRBV7-2 and TRBJ2-7; 10 bases are shared with TRBD2. This CDR3 is built from 16 residues. Germline trimming cut 4 bases from V and 0 bases from J; bases unmatched to any gene: 6. Looked up from germline, CDR1 is SGHTA and CDR2 is FQGNSA. In DNA, the CDR3 is TGTGCCAGCAGCTCTCAACTAGCGGGAAGCTCCTACGAGCAGTACTTC. Its protein product is CASSSQLAGSSYEQYF.

This clonotype was recorded many times. J is TRBJ2-7 and V is TRBV10-2; D might be TRBD1 (6 bases). The CDR3 spans 14 residues. Germline V gene sequence: CDR1 WSHSY, CDR2 SAAADI. The V end was cut by 0 bases, the J end by 2 bases, with 8 bases between. CDR3 loop: CASSESWGPYEQYF. The DNA of the CDR3 is TGCGCCAGCAGTGAGTCATGGGGGCCCTACGAGCAGTACTTC.

This clonotype was observed a handful of times. The chain is built from TRBV18 and TRBJ2-1, with D tentatively TRBD2 (6 bases). CDR3 size: 14 residues. V lost 2 bases, J lost 9 bases, and 14 bases lay in between. The germline V gene encodes CDR1 KGHSH and CDR2 LQKENI. The CDR3 DNA reads as TGTGCCAGCTCACCAGGCGGGGCAAGCACTGAGCAGTTCTTC. Translated: CASSPGGASTEQFF.

The chain employs TRBV7-2 and TRBJ2-7; 7 nucleotides line up with TRBD2. V shed 2 bases, J shed 2 bases, and the junction held 9 bases outside the gene matches. This CDR3 is 16 amino acids long. The V gene's germline CDR1 is SGHTA and CDR2 FQGNSA. In nucleotides, the CDR3 is TGTGCCAGCAGCTTAAGTTTAACGGGGAGGGCCTACGAGCAGTACTTC. Its protein is CASSLSLTGRAYEQYF.

The rearrangement uses TRBV15 and TRBJ2-1; TRBD2 agrees at 8 bases. The J segment lost 0 bases and the V segment lost 5 bases, leaving 6 bases of the junction unmatched. This CDR3 region has 16 residues. Germline V gives CDR1 LNHNV, CDR2 YYDKDF (reference sequence). The CDR3 reads CATSSSGGRSYNEQFF. The CDR3 DNA is TGTGCCACCAGCTCGAGCGGGGGCCGCTCCTACAATGAGCAGTTCTTC. Looking up the rest from reference TRBV15 and TRBJ2-1 gives the full variable domain: DAMVIQNPRYQVTQFGKPVTLSCSQTLNHNVMYWYQQKSSQAPKLLFHYYDKDFNNEADTPDNFQSRRPNTSFCFLDIRSPGLGDTAMYLCATSSSGGRSYNEQFFGPGTRLTVL.

This clonotype was detected many times. This sequence joins TRBV6-1 and TRBJ1-1; D possibly corresponds to TRBD1 (5 bases). Germline V lookup: CDR1 MNHNS, CDR2 SASEGT. The V and J ends lost 7 bases and 5 bases respectively, with 14 bases between them. The CDR3 consists of 13 residues. The CDR3 DNA sequence: TGTGCCAGCACCCCGAGGAGGGGAACTGAAGCTTTCTTT. Protein sequence: CASTPRRGTEAFF.

This rearrangement joins TRBV12-3 or TRBV12-4 to TRBJ2-1; perhaps TRBD2 as D (5 bases). Deletions cut 3 bases from V and 8 bases from J, with 20 bases between. The CDR3 consists of 16 residues. The CDR3: CASSFRSGGSSDEQFF. The CDR3 region has the DNA TGTGCCAGCAGTTTTAGATCCGGAGGTAGCTCGGATGAGCAGTTCTTC.

This clonotype was detected only a few times. The chain couples TRBV12-3 or TRBV12-4 to TRBJ2-3; TRBD2 agrees at 9 bases. This CDR3 has 14 amino acids. The J segment lost 4 bases and the V segment lost 7 bases, leaving 6 bases of the junction unmatched. The CDR3 nucleotides are TGTGCCAGCACAGCTAGCGGGAAAGCAGATACGCAGTATTTT. It is translated as CASTASGKADTQYF.

In DNA form, the CDR3 reads TGTGCCAGCAGTCCCATGGCGGGAGGCATGGATACGCAGTATTTT. It yields the protein CASSPMAGGMDTQYF. The chain combines TRBV27 with TRBJ2-3, with 8 bases that match TRBD2. Germline assignment: CDR1 MNHEY and CDR2 SMNVEV (reference sequence). This CDR3 is built from 15 residues. V was pared by 5 bases and J by 6 bases, with 10 bases of the junction left unmatched.

This clonotype was recorded only once. The rearrangement links TRBV4-1 to TRBJ2-3; 7 positions agree with TRBD1. The junction had 11 bases not matched to a gene; V was cut back by 4 bases and J by 4 bases. Looked up from germline, CDR1 is MGHRA and CDR2 is YSYEKL. This CDR3 has 16 residues. The CDR3 DNA is TGCGCCAGCAGCCCCAGACAGGGCCAGACGTCAGATACGCAGTATTTT. Translating gives CASSPRQGQTSDTQYF.

This clonotype was seen a handful of times. The CDR3 reads CASSVAGGLAQETQYF. CDR3 nucleotides: TGTGCCAGCAGCGTAGCTGGAGGACTAGCGCAAGAGACCCAGTACTTC. The rearrangement links TRBV9 to TRBJ2-5, with TRBD2 matching 9 bases. The CDR3 covers 16 residues. Germline V gives CDR1 SGDLS, CDR2 YYNGEE. With V trimmed by 0 bases and J by 2 bases, 5 bases remained unmatched.

This chain joins TRBV20-1 and TRBJ1-1; 8 bases match TRBD1. Germline CDR1 is DFQATT and CDR2 is SNEGSKA (reference sequence). The CDR3 loop spans 14 amino acids. J gave up 2 bases and V 3 bases, and 5 bases lay outside the gene matches. In DNA, the CDR3 is TGCAGTGCTAGGGGTCAGGGGGCTAACACTGAAGCTTTCTTT. Translated, it gives CSARGQGANTEAFF.

This chain links TRBV12-3 or TRBV12-4 with TRBJ2-1; D possibly corresponds to TRBD1 (6 bases). The CDR3 sequence is 14 residues long. The V and J ends lost 5 bases and 2 bases respectively, with 10 bases between them. The CDR3 DNA is TGTGCCAGCAGTCGTGGGGGCACCTACAATGAGCAGTTCTTC. This gives the protein CASSRGGTYNEQFF.

This clonotype was detected many times. V gene TRBV19 combines with J gene TRBJ2-5; TRBD2 aligns across 7 bases. Unmatched junction bases numbered 6, after V lost 9 bases and J lost 5 bases. Looked up from germline, CDR1 is LNHDA and CDR2 is SQIVND (reference sequence). This CDR3 is 12 amino acids long. The CDR3 is CASRDYGETQYF. The CDR3 bases are TGTGCCAGCAGGGACTACGGGGAGACCCAGTACTTC.

This clonotype has only a few counts. This rearrangement joins TRBV7-9 to TRBJ2-1; possible D gene TRBD2, 6 bases. Trimming removed 3 bases at V and 8 bases at J, with 14 bases between. There are 14 residues in the CDR3. Germline V gives CDR1 SEHNR, CDR2 FQNEAQ (reference sequence). The CDR3 loop reads CASSFWDLGHEQFF. The CDR3 bases are TGTGCCAGCAGCTTCTGGGACTTGGGACATGAGCAGTTCTTC. The full variable domain, completed using reference TRBV7-9 and TRBJ2-1, is DTGVSQNPRHKITKRGQNVTFRCDPISEHNRLYWYRQTLGQGPEFLTYFQNEAQLEKSRLLSDRFSAERPKGSFSTLEIQRTEQGDSAMYLCASSFWDLGHEQFFGPGTRLTVL.

V is TRBV5-1 and J is TRBJ2-7; D remains unclear. Germline CDR1 and CDR2: SGHRS and YFSETQ. V gave up 4 bases and J gave up 7 bases, with 21 bases separating them. The CDR3 runs to 15 residues. The CDR3 spells CASSLMPGSSREQYF. As DNA, the CDR3 is TGCGCCAGCAGCCTAATGCCCGGGTCCTCAAGGGAGCAGTACTTC.

Only a few counts were recorded for this clonotype. The V and J genes are TRBV20-1 and TRBJ2-3, with D possibly being TRBD1 or TRBD2 (5 bases each). The germline V and J ends were trimmed by 5 bases and 0 bases, with 15 bases remaining between them. CDR3 length: 15 amino acids. Germline CDR1 reads DFQATT; CDR2 reads SNEGSKA (reference sequence). Written as DNA, the CDR3 is TGCAGTGCTCATCCCTCGGGGCACAGCACAGATACGCAGTATTTT. This encodes CSAHPSGHSTDTQYF.

The chain links TRBV6-1 to TRBJ2-1, with D perhaps TRBD2 (6 bases). The CDR3 is made up of 13 amino acids. V lost 7 bases and J 9 bases, leaving 16 bases between the germline ends. Per germline, CDR1 MNHNS and CDR2 SASEGT. The CDR3 DNA is TGTGCCAGCAATGGGGGAGGCCGGAGTGAGCAGTTCTTC. Protein product: CASNGGGRSEQFF.

CDR3 loop: CASSQPGTSGQYF. For the CDR3, the DNA is TGCGCCAGCAGCCAGCCCGGGACGAGTGGGCAGTACTTC. V is TRBV5-1 and J is TRBJ2-7; tentatively, D is TRBD1 or TRBD2 (5 bases each). Germline V gene data show CDR1 as SGHRS and CDR2 as YFSETQ. This CDR3 region has 13 residues. Trimming left V 4 bases short and J 9 bases short, with 17 bases between.

This clonotype was counted only a few times. This chain joins TRBV6-5 and TRBJ2-1, with D maybe TRBD2 (5 bases). Per the germline V gene, CDR1 is MNHEY and CDR2 is SVGAGI. V was trimmed by 4 bases and J by 9 bases, leaving 13 bases between them. CDR3 length: 13 amino acids. The CDR3 region has the DNA TGTGCCAGCAGTTCCGGGATAGAAAGTGAGCAGTTCTTC. This gives the protein CASSSGIESEQFF.

This chain uses TRBV29-1 with TRBJ2-5; D possibly matches TRBD1 or TRBD2 (5 bases each). Trimming cost V 4 bases and J 5 bases, with 11 bases left between them. This CDR3 has 12 amino acids. Germline V CDR1 and CDR2: SQVTM, ANQGSEA. The CDR3 sequence is CSVVKGSETQYF. For the CDR3, the DNA is TGCAGCGTTGTGAAGGGGAGCGAGACCCAGTACTTC.

This clonotype was seen more than once but under ten times. The V and J genes are TRBV12-3 or TRBV12-4 and TRBJ2-1; D ambiguous. The CDR3 is made up of 14 amino acids. Trimming pared 8 bases from V and 2 bases from J, leaving 13 bases between. CDR3: CASSSGSPYNEQFF. The CDR3 nucleotides read TGTGCCAGCTCCTCGGGTTCTCCCTACAATGAGCAGTTCTTC.

This clonotype came up many times. V and J are TRBV10-3 and TRBJ2-5, with TRBD2 identical over 15 bases. Germline values: CDR1 ENHRY, CDR2 SYGVKD. The CDR3 runs to 19 residues. The junction had 13 bases not matched to a gene; V was cut back by 3 bases and J by 5 bases. CDR3 loop: CAISDSISGLAGGRETQYF. CDR3 coding DNA: TGTGCCATCAGTGATTCGATCTCTGGACTAGCGGGAGGGAGGGAGACCCAGTACTTC.

This clonotype was observed a few times. The J gene is TRBJ2-7, the V gene TRBV12-3 or TRBV12-4; 13 bases are shared with TRBD2. J gave up 11 bases and V 7 bases, and 11 bases lay outside the gene matches. CDR3 length: 14 amino acids. The CDR3 region is CASTIRTSGSRKYF. CDR3 nucleotide sequence: TGTGCCAGCACCATTCGGACTAGCGGGAGTAGGAAGTACTTC.

J is TRBJ1-1 and V is TRBV12-3 or TRBV12-4; TRBD1 is a possible D gene (5 bases). The V end lost 6 bases, the J end lost 5 bases, and 16 bases lay between the germline ends. There are 14 residues in the CDR3. The CDR3 loop is CASRLRPWGTEAFF. CDR3 DNA sequence: TGTGCCAGCAGGCTCCGGCCCTGGGGGACTGAAGCTTTCTTT.